The source of this T cell receptor (beta chain) is a study of T cell repertoires in cytomegalovirus infection. MiXCR was run by TCRdb on the reads, yielding one entry per CDR3 protein. The sample consists of 750,000 to 950,000 distinct CDR3 sequences, under 35% of them appearing once. With regard to this clonotype: Its antigen is not known.

The CDR3 extends over 14 amino acids. The V gene end was trimmed by 6 bases and the J gene end by 10 bases; junction bases not matched to a gene: 10. The source of this sequence is a human donor in good health (CMV status not recorded). Some clones in this sample may be carry-over from other donors' samples. This chain connects TRBV12-3 or TRBV12-4 to TRBJ2-1; 9 bases agree with TRBD2. Material: cultured CD8+ T cells from PBMCs, obtained from culture after CMV antigen stimulation. The CDR3 reads CASRPGLALLEQFF. The CDR3 DNA is TGTGCCAGCAGACCGGGACTAGCCCTCTTGGAGCAGTTCTTC.